This entry lists 10 T cell receptor beta chains sequenced from one sample in a study of vaccination effects on CD4 cells after COVID-19 (dated by TCRdb to between 2021 and 2022). After around eleven days of culture, CD4+ T cells were isolated with the EasySep CD4+ T cell isolation kit. Library construction relied on the immunoSEQ multiplex PCR assay. Here the immuneACCESS table is served through TCRdb, limited to in-frame sequences with V and J called. Missing clones are a known gap in these copies; in checked studies unresolved V genes cover under half, and the rest lacks a known reason. Counted in this sample were 32,000 or so clones; roughly 65% of them appeared once. The ten most abundant clones make up around 3.8% of the sample. Which antigens these TCRs recognize remains unknown. The material was CD4+ T cells from PBMCs cultured without peptide, obtained before COVID-19 vaccination. The receptor source for this set is a human donor who received a COVID-19 vaccine.

The chain employs TRBV4-1 and TRBJ1-5, with D possibly TRBD1 on 5 matching bases. V was clipped by 3 bases and J by 3 bases, with 12 bases between them. The length of the CDR3 is 15 residues. Germline values: CDR1 MGHRA, CDR2 YSYEKL. CDR3 region: CASSQGEGLNQPQHF. The CDR3, as DNA: TGCGCCAGCAGCCAGGGGGAGGGACTCAATCAGCCCCAGCATTTT.

This clone was found a few times. V is TRBV5-1 and J is TRBJ1-3, with 8 bases fitting TRBD1. Germline CDR1 and CDR2: SGHRS and YFSETQ. J lost 0 bases, V lost 4 bases, and 6 bases had no gene match. This CDR3 is built from 16 residues. The CDR3 DNA follows: TGCGCCAGCAGCCCCGGACAGGGCTACTCTGGAAACACCATATATTTT. Residues: CASSPGQGYSGNTIYF.

This sequence joins TRBV10-3 and TRBJ2-5; possibly TRBD1 for D (5 bases). Germline CDR1 ENHRY, CDR2 SYGVKD. Trimming stripped 0 bases from V and 3 bases from J, with 11 bases between. CDR3 length: 15 residues. The CDR3 protein is CAISESGRQKETQYF. As DNA, the CDR3 is TGTGCCATCAGTGAGTCTGGCCGACAGAAAGAGACCCAGTACTTC.

The sample holds a few counts of this clone. The CDR3 sequence is CASSESTAGNTIYF. DNA of the CDR3: TGCGCCAGCAGTGAGTCGACGGCTGGAAACACCATATATTTT. The chain joins TRBV10-2 to TRBJ1-3, with no clear D. V was clipped by 0 bases and J by 2 bases, with 5 bases between them. CDR3 length: 14 residues. Germline values: CDR1 WSHSY, CDR2 SAAADI.

The chain is built from TRBV2 and TRBJ1-6, with D tentatively TRBD1 (6 bases). This CDR3 spans 16 amino acids. CDR1 is SNHLY and CDR2 is FYNNEI in the germline V gene. V was shortened by 6 bases and J by 6 bases, with 18 bases between the two germline ends. DNA of the CDR3: TGTGCCAGCAGGACACAGGGTAGGACAAGTAATTCACCCCTCCACTTT. This codes for CASRTQGRTSNSPLHF.

The count of this clone is one. The rearrangement links TRBV10-1 to TRBJ2-1; 7 nucleotides match TRBD1. Germline V lookup: CDR1 WNHNN, CDR2 SYGVQD (reference sequence). V dropped 7 bases and J dropped 7; count of bases not matched to a gene: 13. The length of the CDR3 is 15 residues. This chain's CDR3 is CASKSGTASENEQFF. Written as DNA, the CDR3 is TGCGCCAGCAAGTCCGGGACAGCGTCCGAGAATGAGCAGTTCTTC.

V and J are TRBV19 and TRBJ2-7, with TRBD1 matching 8 bases. Germline-derived CDR1 and CDR2 are LNHDA and SQIVND (reference sequence). Trimming at V came to 6 bases and at J to 4 bases, leaving 8 bases not matched to a gene. This CDR3 is 14 amino acids long. CDR3 in amino acids: CASSNGDRWYEQYF. CDR3 coding DNA: TGTGCCAGTAGCAATGGGGACAGGTGGTACGAGCAGTACTTC.

In this sample, this clone turned up a few times. This chain links TRBV27 with TRBJ1-2; possible D gene TRBD1, 5 bases. CDR3 size: 17 residues. V was shortened by 0 bases and J by 2 bases, with 16 bases between the two germline ends. From germline, CDR1 is MNHEY and CDR2 SMNVEV (reference sequence). The CDR3 coding sequence is TGTGCCAGCAGTTTATCGACGTCGTGGGGCATGAACTATGGCTACACCTTC. It specifies CASSLSTSWGMNYGYTF.

The chain uses TRBV2 and TRBJ2-3; no reliable D call. The CDR3 runs to 17 residues. V gave up 6 bases and J gave up 3 bases, with 22 bases separating them. Per germline, CDR1 SNHLY and CDR2 FYNNEI. The CDR3 nucleotides are TGTGCCAGCAGCGCCCCCCCCGGCGGCGGCACAACAGATACGCAGTATTTT. This translates into CASSAPPGGGTTDTQYF.

The chain links TRBV7-8 to TRBJ2-3; the match to TRBD2 covers 11 bases. CDR3 length: 18 amino acids. Germline CDR1 is SGHVS and CDR2 is FQNEAQ. Trimming at V came to 4 bases and at J to 3 bases, leaving 12 bases not matched to a gene. For the CDR3, the DNA is TGTGCCAGCAGCTCCGACCAAACTAGCGGGAGAGGAACAGATACGCAGTATTTT. Its protein product is CASSSDQTSGRGTDTQYF.